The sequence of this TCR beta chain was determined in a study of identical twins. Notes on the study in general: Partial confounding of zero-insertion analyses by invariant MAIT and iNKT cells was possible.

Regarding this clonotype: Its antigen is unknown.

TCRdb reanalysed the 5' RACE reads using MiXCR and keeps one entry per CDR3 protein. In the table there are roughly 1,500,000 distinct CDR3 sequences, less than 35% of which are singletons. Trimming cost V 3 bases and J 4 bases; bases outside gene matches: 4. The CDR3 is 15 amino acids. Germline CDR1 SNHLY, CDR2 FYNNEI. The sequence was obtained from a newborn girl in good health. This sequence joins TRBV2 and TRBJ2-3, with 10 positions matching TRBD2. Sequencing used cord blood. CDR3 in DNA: TGTGCCAGCAGTGAGGGGACTAGCGCGTCAGATACGCAGTATTTT. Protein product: CASSEGTSASDTQYF.